This T cell receptor beta chain was identified in a study of CD8 T cells in ankylosing spondylitis. Many counts were recorded for this clonotype. Via MiXCR, TCRdb re-called the 5' RACE reads, giving one row per CDR3 protein. The sample includes approximately 190,000 distinct CDR3 sequences, 10% to 15% of them seen just once. Germline V gene data show CDR1 as MNHEY and CDR2 as SVGAGI. The length of the CDR3 is 15 residues. V lost 0 bases, J lost 1 base, and 10 bases lay in between. Specimen: blood, either unsorted or a sorted T cell fraction (not recorded which). This chain uses TRBV6-5 with TRBJ2-7, with D unclear. This clonotype was obtained from a female donor with ankylosing spondylitis or in good health (not recorded which). The CDR3: CASSYSPGSSYEQYF. The CDR3 DNA sequence: TGTGCCAGCAGTTACTCCCCAGGAAGTTCCTACGAGCAGTACTTC.